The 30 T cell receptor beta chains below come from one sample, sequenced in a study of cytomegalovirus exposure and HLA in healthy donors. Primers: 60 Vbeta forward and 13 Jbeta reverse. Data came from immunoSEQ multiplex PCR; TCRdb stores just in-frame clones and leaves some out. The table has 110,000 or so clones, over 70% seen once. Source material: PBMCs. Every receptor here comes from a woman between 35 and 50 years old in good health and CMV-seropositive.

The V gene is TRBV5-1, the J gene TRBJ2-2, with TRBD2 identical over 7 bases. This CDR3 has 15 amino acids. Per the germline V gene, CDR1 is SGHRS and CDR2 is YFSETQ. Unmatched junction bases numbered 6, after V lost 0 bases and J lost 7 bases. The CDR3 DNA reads TGCGCCAGCAGCTTGGGCGGGGGATCGATCGGGGAGCTGTTTTTT. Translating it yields CASSLGGGSIGELFF.

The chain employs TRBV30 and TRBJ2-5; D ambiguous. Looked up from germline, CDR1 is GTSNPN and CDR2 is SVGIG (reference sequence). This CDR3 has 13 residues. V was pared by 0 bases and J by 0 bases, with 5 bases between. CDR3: CAWSVSYQETQYF. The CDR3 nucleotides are TGTGCCTGGAGTGTATCCTACCAAGAGACCCAGTACTTC.

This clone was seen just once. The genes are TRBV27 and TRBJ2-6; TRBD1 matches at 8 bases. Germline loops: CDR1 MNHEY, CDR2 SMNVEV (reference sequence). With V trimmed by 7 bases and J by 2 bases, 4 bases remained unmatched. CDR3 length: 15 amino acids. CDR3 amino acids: CASKAGGAGANVLTF. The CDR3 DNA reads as TGTGCCAGCAAGGCAGGGGGCGCTGGGGCCAACGTCCTGACTTTC.

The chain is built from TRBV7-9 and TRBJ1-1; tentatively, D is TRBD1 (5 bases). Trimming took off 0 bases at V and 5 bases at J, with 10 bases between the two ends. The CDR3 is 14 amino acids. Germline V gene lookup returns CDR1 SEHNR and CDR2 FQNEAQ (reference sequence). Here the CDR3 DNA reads TGTGCCAGCAGCTTAGCAGGGGCGAGGACTGAAGCTTTCTTT. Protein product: CASSLAGARTEAFF. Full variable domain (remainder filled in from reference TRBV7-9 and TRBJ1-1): DTGVSQNPRHKITKRGQNVTFRCDPISEHNRLYWYRQTLGQGPEFLTYFQNEAQLEKSRLLSDRFSAERPKGSFSTLEIQRTEQGDSAMYLCASSLAGARTEAFFGQGTRLTVV.

The CDR3 protein is CASSFGAGAKNEQYF. In DNA form, the CDR3 reads TGTGCCAGCAGCTTTGGAGCGGGGGCAAAAAACGAGCAGTACTTC. The chain uses TRBV5-4 and TRBJ2-7; TRBD2 matches at 8 bases. V dropped 2 bases and J dropped 5; count of bases not matched to a gene: 9. The CDR3 length is 15 residues. CDR1 SGHNT and CDR2 YYREEE come from the germline V gene (reference sequence).

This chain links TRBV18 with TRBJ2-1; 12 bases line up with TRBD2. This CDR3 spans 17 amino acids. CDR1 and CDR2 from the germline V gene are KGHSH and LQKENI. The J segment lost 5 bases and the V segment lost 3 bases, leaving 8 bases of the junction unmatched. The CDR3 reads CASSPMASGGGNNEQFF. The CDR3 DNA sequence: TGTGCCAGCTCACCGATGGCTAGCGGGGGGGGGAACAATGAGCAGTTCTTC.

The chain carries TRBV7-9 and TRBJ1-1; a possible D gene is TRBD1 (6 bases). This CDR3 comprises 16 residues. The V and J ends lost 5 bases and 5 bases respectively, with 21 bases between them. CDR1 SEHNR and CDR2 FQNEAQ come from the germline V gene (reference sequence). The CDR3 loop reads CASSENPSTGQTEAFF. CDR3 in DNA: TGTGCCAGCAGCGAAAATCCGTCGACAGGCCAAACTGAAGCTTTCTTT. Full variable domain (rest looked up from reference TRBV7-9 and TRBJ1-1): DTGVSQNPRHKITKRGQNVTFRCDPISEHNRLYWYRQTLGQGPEFLTYFQNEAQLEKSRLLSDRFSAERPKGSFSTLEIQRTEQGDSAMYLCASSENPSTGQTEAFFGQGTRLTVV.

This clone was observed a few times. The CDR3 here is CAWALGGVRTDTQYF. The CDR3 DNA reads TGTGCCTGGGCCCTTGGGGGGGTACGAACAGATACGCAGTATTTT. This chain connects TRBV30 to TRBJ2-3; 7 bases are a match to TRBD2. CDR1 GTSNPN and CDR2 SVGIG come from the germline V gene (reference sequence). This CDR3 has 15 residues. The ends lost 5 bases at V and 3 bases at J; junction bases unmatched: 11. Full variable domain (rest looked up from reference TRBV30 and TRBJ2-3): SQTIHQWPATLVQPVGSPLSLECTVEGTSNPNLYWYRQAAGRGLQLLFYSVGIGQISSEVPQNLSASRPQDRQFILSSKKLLLSDSGFYLCAWALGGVRTDTQYFGPGTRLTVL.

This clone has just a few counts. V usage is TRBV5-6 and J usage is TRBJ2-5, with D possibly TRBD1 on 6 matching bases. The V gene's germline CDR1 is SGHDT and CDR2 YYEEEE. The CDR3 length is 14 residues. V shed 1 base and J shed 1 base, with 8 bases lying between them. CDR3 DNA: TGTGCCAGCAGCTTGCAGGGGTTCCAAGAGACCCAGTACTTC. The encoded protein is CASSLQGFQETQYF. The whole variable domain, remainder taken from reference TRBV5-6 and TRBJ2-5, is DAGVTQSPTHLIKTRGQQVTLRCSPKSGHDTVSWYQQALGQGPQFIFQYYEEEERQRGNFPDRFSGHQFPNYSSELNVNALLLGDSALYLCASSLQGFQETQYFGPGTRLLVL.

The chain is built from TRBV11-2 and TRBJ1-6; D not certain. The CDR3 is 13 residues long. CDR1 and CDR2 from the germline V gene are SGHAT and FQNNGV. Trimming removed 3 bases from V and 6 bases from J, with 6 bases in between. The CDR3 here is CASSFGLNSPLHF. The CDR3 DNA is TGTGCCAGCAGCTTCGGACTTAATTCACCCCTCCACTTT.

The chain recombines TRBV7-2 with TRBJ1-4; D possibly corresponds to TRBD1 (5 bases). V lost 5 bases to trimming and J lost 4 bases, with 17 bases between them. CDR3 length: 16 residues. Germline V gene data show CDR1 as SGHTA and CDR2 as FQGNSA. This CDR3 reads CASSVGQGGDNEKLFF. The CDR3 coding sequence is TGTGCCAGCAGCGTGGGGCAGGGAGGTGATAATGAAAAACTGTTTTTT.

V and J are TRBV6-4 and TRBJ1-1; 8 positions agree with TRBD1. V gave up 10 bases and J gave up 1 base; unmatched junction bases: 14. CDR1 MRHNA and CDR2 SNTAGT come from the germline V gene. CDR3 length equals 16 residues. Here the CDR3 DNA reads TGTGCCACCAAAAAGGGACAGGTCCACGAGAACACTGAAGCTTTCTTT. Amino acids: CATKKGQVHENTEAFF.

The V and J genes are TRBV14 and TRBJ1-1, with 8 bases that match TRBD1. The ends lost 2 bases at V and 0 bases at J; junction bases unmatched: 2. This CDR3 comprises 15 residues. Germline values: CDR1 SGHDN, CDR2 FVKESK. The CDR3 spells CASSQWTGMNTEAFF. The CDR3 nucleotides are TGTGCCAGCAGCCAATGGACAGGGATGAACACTGAAGCTTTCTTT. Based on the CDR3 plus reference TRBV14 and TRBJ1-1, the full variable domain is EAGVTQFPSHSVIEKGQTVTLRCDPISGHDNLYWYRRVMGKEIKFLLHFVKESKQDESGMPNNRFLAERTGGTYSTLKVQPAELEDSGVYFCASSQWTGMNTEAFFGQGTRLTVV.

The CDR3 region is CASSADRHQPQHF. DNA for the CDR3: TGTGCCAGTAGTGCGGACAGGCATCAGCCCCAGCATTTT. The chain employs TRBV19 and TRBJ1-5; 7 positions agree with TRBD1. V lost 5 bases, J lost 5 bases, and 3 bases stayed unmatched. The germline gives CDR1 LNHDA, CDR2 SQIVND (reference sequence). The CDR3 runs to 13 residues.

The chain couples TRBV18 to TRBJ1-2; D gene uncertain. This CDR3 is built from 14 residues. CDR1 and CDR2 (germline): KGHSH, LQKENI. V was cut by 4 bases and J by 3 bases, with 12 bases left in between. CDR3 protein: CASSRESTDYGYTF. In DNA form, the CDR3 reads TGTGCCAGCTCACGGGAGTCGACCGACTATGGCTACACCTTC.

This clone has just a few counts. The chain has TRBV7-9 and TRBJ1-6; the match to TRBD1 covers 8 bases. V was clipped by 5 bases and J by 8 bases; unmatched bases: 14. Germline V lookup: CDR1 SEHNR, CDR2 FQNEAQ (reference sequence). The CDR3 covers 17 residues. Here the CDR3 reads CASSPLQGASLYSPLHF. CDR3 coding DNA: TGTGCCAGCAGCCCACTTCAGGGGGCGAGTCTATATTCACCCCTCCACTTT.

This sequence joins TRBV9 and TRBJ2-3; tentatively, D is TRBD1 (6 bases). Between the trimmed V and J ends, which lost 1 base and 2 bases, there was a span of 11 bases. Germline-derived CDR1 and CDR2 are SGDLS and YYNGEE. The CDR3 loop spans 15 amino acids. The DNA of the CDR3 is TGTGCCAGCAGCGTACTGGCAGGGGTCACAGATACGCAGTATTTT. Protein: CASSVLAGVTDTQYF.

The CDR3 protein is CASSLGLAGNYEQYF. CDR3 DNA: TGTGCCAGCAGCTTAGGACTAGCTGGGAACTACGAGCAGTACTTC. The rearrangement uses TRBV7-3 and TRBJ2-7; 8 nucleotides align to TRBD2. J was trimmed by 3 bases and V by 2 bases; bases with no gene match: 6. The CDR3 is made up of 15 amino acids. Germline values: CDR1 SGHTA, CDR2 FQGTGA.

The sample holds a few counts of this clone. CDR3 in amino acids: CASTKSAMGGTRQFF. In DNA form, the CDR3 reads TGTGCCAGCACTAAATCGGCGATGGGGGGGACAAGGCAGTTCTTC. The chain joins TRBV6-1 to TRBJ2-1; D possibly corresponds to TRBD2 (7 bases). Between the trimmed V and J ends, which lost 7 bases and 12 bases, there was a span of 25 bases. This CDR3 region has 15 residues. Germline V lookup: CDR1 MNHNS, CDR2 SASEGT.

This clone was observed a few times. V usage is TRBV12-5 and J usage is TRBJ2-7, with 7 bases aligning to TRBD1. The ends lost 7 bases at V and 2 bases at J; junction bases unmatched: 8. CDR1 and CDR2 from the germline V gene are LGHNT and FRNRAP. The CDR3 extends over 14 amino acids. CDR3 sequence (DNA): TGTGCTAGTGCCCCCCCGACAGGGACCTACGAGCAGTACTTC. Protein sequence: CASAPPTGTYEQYF.

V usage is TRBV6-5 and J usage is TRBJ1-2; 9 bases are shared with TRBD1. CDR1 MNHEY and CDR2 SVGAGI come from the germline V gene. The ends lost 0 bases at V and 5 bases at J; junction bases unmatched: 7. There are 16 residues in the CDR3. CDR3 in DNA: TGTGCCAGCAGTTACTCGTTAATCGGACAGGGGTATGGCTACACCTTC. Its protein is CASSYSLIGQGYGYTF.

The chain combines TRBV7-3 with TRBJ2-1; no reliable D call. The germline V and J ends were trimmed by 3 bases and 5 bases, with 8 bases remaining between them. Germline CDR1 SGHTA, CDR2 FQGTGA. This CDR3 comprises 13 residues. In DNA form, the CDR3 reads TGTGCCAGCAGCTTCAACATCCACAATGAGCAGTTCTTC. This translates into CASSFNIHNEQFF.

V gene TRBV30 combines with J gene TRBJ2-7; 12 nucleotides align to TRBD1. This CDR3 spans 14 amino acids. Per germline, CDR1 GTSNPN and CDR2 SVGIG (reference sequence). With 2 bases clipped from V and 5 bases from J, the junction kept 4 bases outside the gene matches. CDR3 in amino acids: CAWSSGTGGDEQYF. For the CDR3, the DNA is TGTGCCTGGAGTTCCGGGACAGGGGGCGACGAGCAGTACTTC.

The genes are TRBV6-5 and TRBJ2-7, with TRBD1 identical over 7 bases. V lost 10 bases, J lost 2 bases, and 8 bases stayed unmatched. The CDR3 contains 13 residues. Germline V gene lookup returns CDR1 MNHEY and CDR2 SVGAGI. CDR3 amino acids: CATRQGSTYEQYF. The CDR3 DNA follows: TGTGCCACCAGACAGGGTTCAACCTACGAGCAGTACTTC.

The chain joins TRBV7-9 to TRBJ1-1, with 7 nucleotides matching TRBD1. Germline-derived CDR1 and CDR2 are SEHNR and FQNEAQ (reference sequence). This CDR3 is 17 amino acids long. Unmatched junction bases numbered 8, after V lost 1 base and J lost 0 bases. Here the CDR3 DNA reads TGTGCCAGCAGCTTAGGTGGAGGACAGGCTGTGAACACTGAAGCTTTCTTT. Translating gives CASSLGGGQAVNTEAFF. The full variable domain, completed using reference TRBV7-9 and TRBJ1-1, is DTGVSQNPRHKITKRGQNVTFRCDPISEHNRLYWYRQTLGQGPEFLTYFQNEAQLEKSRLLSDRFSAERPKGSFSTLEIQRTEQGDSAMYLCASSLGGGQAVNTEAFFGQGTRLTVV.

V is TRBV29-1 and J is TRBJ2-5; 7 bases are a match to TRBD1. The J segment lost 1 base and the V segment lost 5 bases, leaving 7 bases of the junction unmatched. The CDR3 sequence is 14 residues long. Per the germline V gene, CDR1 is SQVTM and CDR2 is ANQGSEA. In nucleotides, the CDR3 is TGCAGCGTTCGGACAGGTCCCCTCCAAGAGACCCAGTACTTC. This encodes CSVRTGPLQETQYF. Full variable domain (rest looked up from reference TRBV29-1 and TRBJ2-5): SAVISQKPSRDICQRGTSLTIQCQVDSQVTMMFWYRQQPGQSLTLIATANQGSEATYESGFVIDKFPISRPNLTFSTLTVSNMSPEDSSIYLCSVRTGPLQETQYFGPGTRLLVL.

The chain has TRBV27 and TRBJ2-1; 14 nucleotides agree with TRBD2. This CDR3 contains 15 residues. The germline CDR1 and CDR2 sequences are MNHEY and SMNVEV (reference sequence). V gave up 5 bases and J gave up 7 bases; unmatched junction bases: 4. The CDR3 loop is CASSAGTSGRNEQFF. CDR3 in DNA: TGTGCCAGCAGTGCTGGGACTAGCGGGAGAAATGAGCAGTTCTTC.

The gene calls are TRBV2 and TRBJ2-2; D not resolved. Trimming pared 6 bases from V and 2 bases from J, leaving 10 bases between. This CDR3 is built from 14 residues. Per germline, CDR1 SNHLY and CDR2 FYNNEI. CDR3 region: CASSVSINTGELFF. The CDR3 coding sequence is TGTGCCAGCAGCGTCAGTATTAACACCGGGGAGCTGTTTTTT.

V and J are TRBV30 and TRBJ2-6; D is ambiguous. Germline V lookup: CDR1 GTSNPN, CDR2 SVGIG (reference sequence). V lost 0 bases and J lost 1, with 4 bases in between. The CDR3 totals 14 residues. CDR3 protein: CAWSVVSGANVLTF. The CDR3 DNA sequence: TGTGCCTGGAGTGTCGTATCTGGGGCCAACGTCCTGACTTTC. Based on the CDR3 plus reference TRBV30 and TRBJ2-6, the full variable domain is SQTIHQWPATLVQPVGSPLSLECTVEGTSNPNLYWYRQAAGRGLQLLFYSVGIGQISSEVPQNLSASRPQDRQFILSSKKLLLSDSGFYLCAWSVVSGANVLTFGAGSRLTVL.

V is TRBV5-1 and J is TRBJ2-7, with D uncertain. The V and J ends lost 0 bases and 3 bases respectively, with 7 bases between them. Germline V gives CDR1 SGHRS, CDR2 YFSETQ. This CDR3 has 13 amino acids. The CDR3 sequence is CASSLVPIYEQYF. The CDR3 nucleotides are TGCGCCAGCAGCTTGGTCCCCATCTACGAGCAGTACTTC.